The 21 T cell receptor beta chains given below trace back to one sample, sequenced in a study of response to subunit inactivated influenza vaccine. One entry per CDR3 protein results from TCRdb running MiXCR on the RT-PCR reads. The table shows more than 450,000 distinct CDR3 sequences, with roughly 10% occurring only once. Sequencing used PBMCs from blood, obtained on the day of vaccination. Every receptor here comes from a man in his fifties or sixties who received an inactivated influenza vaccine.

This clonotype turned up a few times. The chain is built from TRBV11-2 and TRBJ2-1, with a tentative D call TRBD1 (5 bases). The CDR3 totals 15 residues. CDR1 and CDR2 from the germline V gene are SGHAT and FQNNGV. Between the trimmed V and J ends, which lost 6 bases and 4 bases, there was a span of 16 bases. The CDR3 spells CASSSHRGRYNEQFF. CDR3 DNA: TGTGCCAGCAGTTCCCATAGGGGCCGTTACAATGAGCAGTTCTTC. Together with reference TRBV11-2 and TRBJ2-1, the CDR3 gives the full variable domain: EAGVAQSPRYKIIEKRQSVAFWCNPISGHATLYWYQQILGQGPKLLIQFQNNGVVDDSQLPKDRFSAERLKGVDSTLKIQPAKLEDSAVYLCASSSHRGRYNEQFFGPGTRLTVL.

As concerns this clonotype: Being one base from a much bigger clone, this may be a read error. The gene calls are TRBV20-1 and TRBJ2-3; 11 bases match TRBD2. CDR1 DFQATT and CDR2 SNEGSKA come from the germline V gene (reference sequence). The CDR3 totals 16 residues. CDR3 protein: CSASSGGGPSTDTQSF. CDR3 nucleotides: TGCAGTGCTAGTAGCGGGGGGGGTCCTAGCACAGATACGCAGTCTTTT.

This clonotype occurred a few times. The V gene is TRBV18, the J gene TRBJ2-7, with D maybe TRBD1 (6 bases). This CDR3 has 13 amino acids. The germline CDR1 and CDR2 sequences are KGHSH and LQKENI. V shed 5 bases and J shed 3 bases, with 11 bases lying between them. The CDR3 region has the DNA TGTGCCAGCTCAGGAAGGACAGACTACGAGCAGTACTTC. Its protein product is CASSGRTDYEQYF.

The gene calls are TRBV12-3 or TRBV12-4 and TRBJ2-1; D may be TRBD2 (5 bases). Trimming shortened V by 5 bases and J by 12 bases, and 14 bases separated the two germline ends. This CDR3 contains 12 residues. CDR3 in amino acids: CASSRGLRWQFF. CDR3 DNA: TGTGCCAGCAGTCGGGGTCTCCGATGGCAGTTCTTC.

This clonotype showed up many times. This chain joins TRBV11-2 and TRBJ2-3; TRBD2 agrees at 10 bases. Losses at the gene ends were 0 bases for V and 6 bases for J; bases not matched to a gene: 12. Germline CDR1 is SGHAT and CDR2 is FQNNGV. This CDR3 contains 18 residues. This CDR3 is CASSLEGLAGAVFDTQYF. The CDR3 nucleotides are TGTGCCAGCAGCTTAGAGGGTCTAGCGGGGGCCGTTTTTGATACGCAGTATTTT.

There are many counts of this clonotype. This chain connects TRBV12-3 or TRBV12-4 to TRBJ2-1, with a possible D match to TRBD2 (6 bases). This CDR3 is 14 amino acids long. The V gene lost 5 bases and the J gene lost 4 bases, with 12 bases spanning the gap. As DNA, the CDR3 is TGTGCCAGCAGTCTTCGGGAGATGTACAATGAGCAGTTCTTC. Protein: CASSLREMYNEQFF.

In its sample, this clonotype was seen many times. CDR3 nucleotide sequence: TGCAGTGCTAGAGTCAAGATGGGGGCCACTGAAGCTTTCTTT. This gives the protein CSARVKMGATEAFF. This chain connects TRBV20-1 to TRBJ1-1; maybe TRBD1 (6 bases). CDR3 length equals 14 residues. V lost 1 base and J lost 4, with 13 bases in between. Looked up from germline, CDR1 is DFQATT and CDR2 is SNEGSKA (reference sequence).

The V call is TRBV7-8, the J call TRBJ2-5; D is unclear. CDR3 length equals 15 residues. The germline V gene encodes CDR1 SGHVS and CDR2 FQNEAQ. V lost 4 bases and J lost 7, with 19 bases in between. CDR3 sequence (DNA): TGTGCCAGCAGCTCCCCTCATGCTCTGGGATCGACCCAGTACTTC. It encodes CASSSPHALGSTQYF.

This clonotype occurred many times. The rearrangement joins TRBV5-5 to TRBJ1-2, with D possibly TRBD1 on 5 matching bases. V lost 2 bases and J 3 bases, leaving 8 bases between the germline ends. CDR3 length equals 13 residues. In germline, CDR1 is SGHKS, CDR2 YYEKEE (reference sequence). The CDR3 region is CASSFSGDYGYTF. The CDR3 nucleotides read TGTGCCAGCAGCTTTTCGGGGGACTATGGCTACACCTTC.

This clonotype was counted at least ten times. The rearrangement uses TRBV30 and TRBJ2-4; maybe TRBD2 (6 bases). CDR3 length equals 14 residues. V lost 3 bases, J lost 0 bases, and 9 bases lay in between. CDR1 GTSNPN and CDR2 SVGIG come from the germline V gene (reference sequence). The CDR3 nucleotides are TGTGCCTGGAGCGGGACTTTAGCCAAAAACATTCAGTACTTC. Its protein is CAWSGTLAKNIQYF.

This clonotype was seen a few times. The V and J genes are TRBV20-1 and TRBJ2-4; the match to TRBD2 covers 11 bases. With V trimmed by 4 bases and J by 5 bases, 19 bases remained unmatched. Germline V gene data show CDR1 as DFQATT and CDR2 as SNEGSKA (reference sequence). CDR3 length: 19 amino acids. The CDR3, as DNA: TGCAGTGCTACCGACCTAGCGGGGGGTACGAAACACGGTGAAAACATTCAGTACTTC. Encoded protein: CSATDLAGGTKHGENIQYF.

This clonotype occurred a few times. This sequence joins TRBV6-2 or TRBV6-3 and TRBJ2-6, with D possibly being TRBD1 (5 bases). The germline gives CDR1 MNHEY, CDR2 SVGEGT. Trimming took off 7 bases at V and 0 bases at J, with 10 bases between the two ends. The length of the CDR3 is 15 residues. CDR3 sequence reads: CASIQADSGANVLTF. DNA of the CDR3: TGTGCCAGCATACAGGCCGACTCTGGGGCCAACGTCCTGACTTTC.

The V gene is TRBV4-1, the J gene TRBJ2-7, with D tentatively TRBD2 (6 bases). V dropped 1 base and J dropped 5 bases, with 9 bases sitting between them. Germline V CDR1 and CDR2: MGHRA, YSYEKL. CDR3 length: 13 amino acids. DNA for the CDR3: TGCGCCAGCAGCCAAGTGGGAGGAGACGAGCAGTACTTC. Translation gives CASSQVGGDEQYF.

The V gene is TRBV15, the J gene TRBJ2-7; 8 nucleotides match TRBD1. Trimming removed 0 bases from V and 0 bases from J; junction bases left unmatched: 7. CDR3 length: 17 amino acids. Germline lookup yields CDR1 LNHNV and CDR2 YYDKDF (reference sequence). The chain's CDR3 is CATSRDDPGQASYEQYF. In nucleotides, the CDR3 is TGTGCCACCAGCAGAGACGACCCGGGACAGGCCTCCTACGAGCAGTACTTC.

In its sample, this clonotype was seen a few times. The chain recombines TRBV18 with TRBJ2-7, with 9 bases matching TRBD1. The CDR3 extends over 15 amino acids. Germline V gives CDR1 KGHSH, CDR2 LQKENI. J gave up 2 bases and V 1 base, and 3 bases lay outside the gene matches. CDR3 sequence: CASSPQGQGPYEQYF. CDR3 DNA sequence: TGTGCCAGCTCACCACAAGGACAGGGGCCCTACGAGCAGTACTTC. Drawing the rest from reference TRBV18 and TRBJ2-7, the complete variable domain is NAGVMQNPRHLVRRRGQEARLRCSPMKGHSHVYWYRQLPEEGLKFMVYLQKENIIDESGMPKERFSAEFPKEGPSILRIQQVVRGDSAAYFCASSPQGQGPYEQYFGPGTRLTVT.

The V and J genes are TRBV20-1 and TRBJ2-1, with no clear D. V lost 0 bases, J lost 9 bases, and 9 bases lay in between. Germline V gene lookup returns CDR1 DFQATT and CDR2 SNEGSKA (reference sequence). The CDR3 has 12 amino acids. The chain's CDR3 is CSAREPPGEQFF. CDR3 bases: TGCAGTGCTAGAGAGCCCCCCGGTGAGCAGTTCTTC.

This rearrangement joins TRBV6-2 or TRBV6-3 to TRBJ2-7, with a tentative D call TRBD1 (6 bases). The CDR3 length is 17 residues. V was pared by 8 bases and J by 4 bases, with 27 bases between. Germline V gene data show CDR1 as MNHEY and CDR2 as SVGEGT. The CDR3 nucleotides read TGTGCCAGCCGGATAGAGAACCCGGGACAACTTATGTACGAGCAGTACTTC. Its translation: CASRIENPGQLMYEQYF.

V gene TRBV7-9 combines with J gene TRBJ2-7; D gene ambiguous. The length of the CDR3 is 16 residues. Trimming shortened V by 7 bases and J by 1 base, and 20 bases separated the two germline ends. CDR1 and CDR2 (germline): SEHNR, FQNEAQ (reference sequence). Written as DNA, the CDR3 is TGTGCCAGCACCGTGGCGGTGGATGGGGATTCCTACGAGCAGTACTTC. It codes for CASTVAVDGDSYEQYF.

The chain carries TRBV7-2 and TRBJ2-7; possibly TRBD1 for D (6 bases). Trimming removed 3 bases from V and 0 bases from J, with 12 bases in between. The CDR3 covers 15 residues. Germline V gene lookup returns CDR1 SGHTA and CDR2 FQGNSA. In DNA, the CDR3 is TGTGCCAGCAGCTTTACGGGACAAAGCTCCTACGAGCAGTACTTC. Its translation: CASSFTGQSSYEQYF. The variable domain in full, with the rest retrieved from reference TRBV7-2 and TRBJ2-7, is GAGVSQSPSNKVTEKGKDVELRCDPISGHTALYWYRQSLGQGLEFLIYFQGNSAPDKSGLPSDRFSAERTGGSVSTLTIQRTQQEDSAVYLCASSFTGQSSYEQYFGPGTRLTVT.

The rearrangement uses TRBV12-3 or TRBV12-4 and TRBJ2-7; TRBD2 might be the D (5 bases). The CDR3 length is 14 residues. V was clipped by 8 bases and J by 3 bases, with 17 bases between them. The CDR3 region has the DNA TGTGCCAGCTCTGAGGGTGGTCAAGACTACGAGCAGTACTTC. Protein product: CASSEGGQDYEQYF.

The gene calls are TRBV30 and TRBJ1-4; TRBD1 matches at 9 bases. The trim removed 5 bases at V and 5 bases at J, leaving 6 bases unmatched. The CDR3 consists of 14 residues. Germline CDR1 reads GTSNPN; CDR2 reads SVGIG (reference sequence). CDR3 protein: CAWATGTGNEKLFF. As DNA, the CDR3 is TGTGCCTGGGCTACCGGGACAGGGAATGAAAAACTGTTTTTT.